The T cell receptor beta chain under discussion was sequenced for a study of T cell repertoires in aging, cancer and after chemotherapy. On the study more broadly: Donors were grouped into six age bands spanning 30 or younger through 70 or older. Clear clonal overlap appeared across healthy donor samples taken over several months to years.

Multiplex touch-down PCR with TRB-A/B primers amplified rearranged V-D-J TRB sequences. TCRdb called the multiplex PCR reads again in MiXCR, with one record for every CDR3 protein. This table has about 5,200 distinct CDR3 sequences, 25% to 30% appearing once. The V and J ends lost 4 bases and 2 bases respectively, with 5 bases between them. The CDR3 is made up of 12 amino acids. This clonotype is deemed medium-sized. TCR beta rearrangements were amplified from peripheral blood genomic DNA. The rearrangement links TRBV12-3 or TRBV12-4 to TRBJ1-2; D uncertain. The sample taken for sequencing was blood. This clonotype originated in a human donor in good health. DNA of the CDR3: TGTGCCAGCAGTTCATCCAACTATGGCTACACCTTC. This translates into CASSSSNYGYTF.